The rows below give T cell receptor beta chains drawn from one sample of a study of T cells in Graves' hyperthyroidism and ophthalmopathy. TCRdb ran MiXCR on the multiplex PCR reads and lists one entry per CDR3 protein. The sample contains roughly 550,000 distinct CDR3 sequences, around 16% of which appear only once. Sequenced: blood. The receptors derive from a woman aged 25 to 39 with Graves' ophthalmopathy. Both conserved end residues are part of each CDR3. The D gene is left open where the match is weak. Part of the rows lack a size; the others show once, few, many or a class for expanded clones.

v_call,clone_size,d_call,j_call,cdr3_aa,cdr3_nt
TRBV19,few,TRBD2,TRBJ2-1,CASSIRLAGDEQFF,TGTGCCAGTAGTATCAGGCTAGCGGGAGATGAGCAGTTCTTC
TRBV7-3,many,TRBD1,TRBJ2-1,CASSQRQGVGYNEQFF,TGTGCCAGCAGCCAACGACAGGGTGTAGGGTACAATGAGCAGTTCTTC
TRBV24-1,NA,NA,TRBJ2-3,CATSDPGFGTQYF,TGTGCCACCAGTGACCCCGGATTCGGTACGCAGTATTTT
TRBV7-9,NA,TRBD1,TRBJ2-2,CASSLDDMFGTGRTGELFF,TGTGCCAGCAGCTTAGATGATATGTTCGGGACAGGGCGAACCGGGGAGCTGTTTTTT
TRBV24-1,many,TRBD2,TRBJ2-5,CATSSNRDYLQETQYF,TGTGCCACCAGTAGCAACCGGGACTACCTCCAAGAGACCCAGTACTTC
TRBV4-3,NA,TRBD2,TRBJ2-1,CASSLNPGGRFGNNEQFF,TGCGCCAGCAGCCTCAACCCGGGAGGGCGGTTCGGAAACAATGAGCAGTTCTTC
TRBV28,many,NA,TRBJ1-4,CASSFGQSGVELFF,TGTGCCAGCAGTTTTGGACAGTCGGGTGTAGAACTGTTTTTT
TRBV29-1,many,NA,TRBJ1-2,CSVETGTANYGYTF,TGCAGCGTGGAAACCGGGACGGCTAACTATGGCTACACCTTC
TRBV7-9,NA,TRBD1,TRBJ2-3,CASSPPTGEADTQYF,TGTGCCAGCAGCCCGCCCACAGGGGAAGCAGATACGCAGTATTTT
TRBV20-1,many,NA,TRBJ2-7,CSPRGGAIYEQYF,TGCAGTCCCCGTGGGGGGGCCATCTACGAGCAGTACTTC
TRBV27,NA,NA,TRBJ2-1,CASSLPGDYNEQFF,TGTGCCAGCAGTTTACCAGGGGACTACAATGAGCAGTTCTTC
TRBV4-3,many,NA,TRBJ2-5,CASSQVRGYDETQYF,TGCGCCAGCAGCCAAGTCCGGGGTTACGATGAGACCCAGTACTTC
TRBV7-2,many,TRBD2,TRBJ2-3,CASSLGLAGGYTDTQYF,TGTGCCAGCAGCTTAGGGCTAGCGGGAGGCTACACAGATACGCAGTATTTT
TRBV28,many,TRBD2,TRBJ2-1,CASRLAGAYNEQFF,TGTGCCAGCAGGCTAGCGGGAGCCTACAATGAGCAGTTCTTC